This T cell receptor (beta chain) was profiled in a study of T cells in localized non-small cell lung cancer. Findings and limits, study-wide: Peak T cell clonality was found in uninvolved adjacent lung, exceeding tumor. Adjacent lung held a median 57 of the top 100 tumor clones. Overall survival was longer when the density of T cells in the blood was higher.

Germline-derived CDR1 and CDR2 are LNHNV and YYDKDF (reference sequence). The CDR3 consists of 16 residues. Deletions cut 5 bases from V and 0 bases from J, with 15 bases between. Profiling relied on immunoSEQ multiplex PCR, and the TCRdb table lists in-frame clones only, not all of them. The sample comprises over 20,000 clones, 75% to 90% of which are singletons, and roughly 15% rests with the top ten. Details on this clone: Its antigen is unidentified.

Material: peripheral blood, obtained before any cancer treatment. The chain carries TRBV15 and TRBJ2-3, with D possibly called TRBD1 or TRBD2 (6 bases each). The source of this sequence is a female donor older than 55 with stage I lung adenocarcinoma. CDR3 residues: CATSSLGAGSTDTQYF. The CDR3 DNA follows: TGTGCCACCAGCTCCCTGGGGGCGGGAAGCACAGATACGCAGTATTTT.